This T cell receptor beta chain originates from a study of blood T cell repertoires in COVID-19 (dated by TCRdb to between 2020 and 2021). About the study as a whole: Samples covering the acute and convalescent phases of COVID-19 were provided by collaborators in the United States, Italy and Spain. The material from the prospective study consisted of cDNA or gDNA derived from T cells, B-cell-depleted T cells, or PBMCs. Deeply sampled blood TCRbeta repertoires from subjects exposed to, actively infected with, or recovered from COVID-19 were included in the dataset. Where available, HLA class I and class II types were obtained from metadata supplied by the sample provider rather than from assay-based typing. Nearly every sample came with metadata listing a de-identified subject ID, COVID-19 status, age in years and sex. The repertoires were made available in a free public database intended to serve as a resource for research on the immune response to SARS-CoV-2. The samples were drawn from the first 160 participants of the ongoing ImmuneRACE study and from some 1,300 subjects provided by 6 global collaborators. Results and caveats for the whole study, not just this receptor: The amount of clinical and demographic metadata varied by source and participant and was provided uncurated.

In Seattle, one collaborating source enrolled patients while the infection was active and tracked those patients longitudinally over the course of disease. Each collaborating institution followed its own protocols to collect whole blood in K2EDTA tubes. For TCRbeta analysis, collaborators shipped samples in one of three forms: frozen whole blood, isolated PBMCs, or DNA extracted from either of those sample types. V is cut back by 5 bases and J by 0 bases, with 7 bases in the junction unmatched. Via the germline V gene, CDR1 is SGHAT and CDR2 FQNNGV. The CDR3 spans 16 residues, from the cysteine through the phenylalanine. The entry retains the CDR3 DNA only, 48 bases that are in frame from base 1. As to this clone: Its target antigen remains unknown. One base away there is no much larger clone; base qualities are not given.

The immunoSEQ Assay, a bias-controlled multiplex PCR, was used to amplify TCRbeta CDR3 regions from genomic DNA. For the original study's pipeline: The number of nucleated cells in each sample was estimated by amplification of reference gene primers within the assay. To quantify the absolute abundance of each unique TCRbeta CDR3 rearrangement, sequence reads were collapsed and filtered. For each sample, productive Simpson clonality was calculated as the square root of Simpson's diversity index over productive rearrangements. The immuneACCESS repertoire file appears here via TCRdb, limited to in-frame rearrangements. These files lack a portion of the clones; in checked studies, under half of the deficit traces to unresolved V genes, and the cause of the others is not known. V, J and clone size were drawn from that table, and D and trimming were deduced from the DNA. The sample contains 150,000 to 200,000 clones, around 93% of them found a single time. In total, the top ten clones hold about 4.6% of the sample.

The receptor was isolated from a man younger than 45 with COVID-19, enrolled during active disease. The rearranged segments are TRBV11-2 and TRBJ1-3, with 7 bases aligning to TRBD1. Sequencing was carried out using peripheral blood. The sequenced DNA: TGTGCCAGCAGCGCCGGGACAGCTTACTCTGGAAACACCATATATTTT. The translation is CASSAGTAYSGNTIYF.